The 10 T cell receptor beta chains in this list originate from one sample, sequenced in a study of blood T cell repertoires in COVID-19. This table comes from immunoSEQ multiplex PCR, and its TCRdb copy is limited to in-frame clones, with some not included. The sample lists 35,000 to 45,000 clones; nearly 90% were seen once. Specimen: peripheral blood. These receptors came from a human donor in a cohort sampled during active COVID-19.

The chain carries TRBV19 and TRBJ2-7, with 7 bases that match TRBD1. The germline V gene encodes CDR1 LNHDA and CDR2 SQIVND (reference sequence). The CDR3 totals 14 residues. Trimming took 5 bases from V and 3 from J; bases not matched to a gene: 7. CDR3 residues: CASSSGTDHYEQYF. CDR3 sequence (DNA): TGTGCCAGTAGTTCGGGGACAGACCACTACGAGCAGTACTTC.

The V and J genes are TRBV11-2 and TRBJ2-7; D is unresolved. Germline CDR1 is SGHAT and CDR2 is FQNNGV. V gave up 5 bases and J gave up 4 bases, with 15 bases separating them. The CDR3 is 14 amino acids. The CDR3 loop is CASSKPRRLYEQYF. The CDR3 DNA reads TGTGCCAGCAGCAAACCTAGACGGCTGTACGAGCAGTACTTC.

The V and J genes are TRBV19 and TRBJ1-2, with 7 bases lining up with TRBD1. Trimming removed 7 bases from V and 2 bases from J; junction bases left unmatched: 1. This CDR3 has 12 amino acids. In germline, CDR1 is LNHDA, CDR2 SQIVND (reference sequence). The CDR3 loop reads CASTGGNYGYTF. The CDR3 DNA sequence: TGTGCCAGTACAGGGGGAAACTATGGCTACACCTTC.

The chain uses TRBV7-8 and TRBJ2-7; D might be TRBD2 (6 bases). The ends were cut back, 5 bases at V and 3 bases at J, with 11 bases in the middle. The length of the CDR3 is 13 residues. Germline CDR1 and CDR2: SGHVS and FQNEAQ. The CDR3 sequence is CASSRARGYEQYF. The CDR3 DNA is TGTGCCAGCAGCCGGGCGCGGGGCTACGAGCAGTACTTC.

V and J are TRBV2 and TRBJ2-1; TRBD2 is a possible D gene (7 bases). This CDR3 has 15 residues. Germline V gene data show CDR1 as SNHLY and CDR2 as FYNNEI. Trimming took off 4 bases at V and 12 bases at J, with 22 bases between the two ends. CDR3 region: CASSGLAGAVHGQFF. CDR3 DNA sequence: TGTGCCAGCAGTGGTCTGGCGGGGGCCGTCCATGGGCAGTTCTTC.

The chain joins TRBV24-1 to TRBJ2-2, with D perhaps matching TRBD2 (7 bases). The germline CDR1 and CDR2 sequences are KGHDR and SFDVKD. Trimming removed 5 bases from V and 4 bases from J, with 16 bases in between. The length of the CDR3 is 16 residues. The chain's CDR3 is CATSGRAGAITGELFF. In nucleotides, the CDR3 is TGTGCCACCAGTGGTCGGGCGGGGGCCATCACCGGGGAGCTGTTTTTT.

The V call is TRBV13, the J call TRBJ2-7, with 15 bases fitting TRBD2. This CDR3 has 16 residues. From germline, CDR1 is PRHDT and CDR2 FYEKMQ (reference sequence). Trimming took 1 base from V and 7 from J; bases not matched to a gene: 5. The chain's CDR3 is CASSLAGGLAGGEQYF. Written as DNA, the CDR3 is TGTGCCAGCAGCTTAGCCGGGGGACTAGCGGGAGGTGAGCAGTACTTC.

The rearrangement joins TRBV25-1 to TRBJ2-1; D ambiguous. Germline loops: CDR1 MGHDK, CDR2 SYGVNS. V was cut by 2 bases and J by 5 bases, with 19 bases left in between. The CDR3 spans 17 residues. CDR3 bases: TGTGCCAGCAGTGAAAGATTCGGAGCGTCGGATAACAATGAGCAGTTCTTC. Its translation is CASSERFGASDNNEQFF.

The chain employs TRBV3-1 (or the pseudogene TRBV3-2) and TRBJ1-1, with 7 bases that match TRBD1. Germline V gene data show CDR1 as LGHDT and CDR2 as YNNKEL (reference sequence). The CDR3 consists of 16 residues. V shed 1 base, J shed 3 bases, and the junction held 8 bases outside the gene matches. As DNA, the CDR3 is TGTGCCAGCAGCCAAGTGGAGGGCAGGGGGTACACTGAAGCTTTCTTT. It yields the protein CASSQVEGRGYTEAFF.

The J gene is TRBJ2-1, the V gene TRBV11-1; weak D call: TRBD1 (5 bases). Between the trimmed V and J ends, which lost 2 bases and 13 bases, there was a span of 15 bases. Germline V CDR1 and CDR2: SGHAT, FQDESV (reference sequence). The CDR3 covers 13 residues. The CDR3 here is CASSLNGEQGQFF. The DNA of the CDR3 is TGTGCCAGCAGCTTAAACGGCGAGCAGGGTCAGTTCTTC.